These T cell receptor beta chains were read from a single sample in a study of blood T cell repertoires in COVID-19. Using immunoSEQ multiplex PCR, the repertoire was profiled, and TCRdb retains in-frame clones only, with some absent. The table has 29,000 or so clones, around four fifths seen once. What was sequenced was peripheral blood. These receptors came from a woman in her 70s with active or convalescent COVID-19. CDR3s include the opening cysteine and the closing phenylalanine or tryptophan. The listing skips clone size in some rows; elsewhere it reads once, few, many or a size class.

v_gene: TRBV14; len: 14; j_gene: TRBJ2-2; abundance: .; CDR3aa: CASSPLSWTGELFF
v_gene: TRBV6-5; len: 14; j_gene: TRBJ2-2; abundance: .; CDR3aa: CASSSTPNTGELFF
v_gene: TRBV2; len: 15; j_gene: TRBJ1-5; abundance: few; CDR3aa: CASSVQGVSNQPQHF
v_gene: TRBV7-2; len: 18; j_gene: TRBJ2-2; abundance: .; CDR3aa: CASSLSLAKVQGTGELFF
v_gene: TRBV29-1; len: 11; j_gene: TRBJ2-7; abundance: .; CDR3aa: CSAEGRDEQYF
v_gene: TRBV7-2; len: 15; j_gene: TRBJ2-4; abundance: .; CDR3aa: CASSLVQGTKNIQYF
v_gene: TRBV21-1; len: 17; j_gene: TRBJ2-1; abundance: .; CDR3aa: CASSKEWGQGLRNEQFF
v_gene: TRBV20-1; len: 17; j_gene: TRBJ1-5; abundance: few; CDR3aa: CSASENNRGSLNQPQHF
v_gene: TRBV2; len: 12; j_gene: TRBJ1-2; abundance: .; CDR3aa: CASPSGNYGYTF
v_gene: TRBV27; len: 18; j_gene: TRBJ2-4; abundance: .; CDR3aa: CASSLGSGQGNWGNIQYF
v_gene: TRBV19; len: 13; j_gene: TRBJ2-1; abundance: .; CDR3aa: CASSGTSYNEQFF
v_gene: TRBV5-1; len: 14; j_gene: TRBJ1-1; abundance: .; CDR3aa: CASSKTRLNTEAFF
v_gene: TRBV6-2/TRBV6-3; len: 14; j_gene: TRBJ1-5; abundance: .; CDR3aa: CASSYASGLRPQHF
v_gene: TRBV6-6; len: 15; j_gene: TRBJ1-1; abundance: .; CDR3aa: CASSDLTPGSDEAFF
v_gene: TRBV2; len: 14; j_gene: TRBJ1-1; abundance: .; CDR3aa: CASTGQARSTEAFF
v_gene: TRBV2; len: 15; j_gene: TRBJ1-4; abundance: .; CDR3aa: CASSDARGGGEKLFF
v_gene: TRBV14; len: 15; j_gene: TRBJ2-2; abundance: .; CDR3aa: CASSQEAVRTGELFF
v_gene: TRBV28; len: 19; j_gene: TRBJ2-2; abundance: .; CDR3aa: CASSPYRKLREALAGELFF
v_gene: TRBV11-2; len: 15; j_gene: TRBJ2-3; abundance: .; CDR3aa: CASSLGGGAGDTQYF
v_gene: TRBV27; len: 18; j_gene: TRBJ2-6; abundance: .; CDR3aa: CASSVTRLAGVGANVLTF
v_gene: TRBV5-4; len: 16; j_gene: TRBJ2-2; abundance: once; CDR3aa: CASSLEQGAFTGELFF
v_gene: TRBV7-2; len: 14; j_gene: TRBJ1-2; abundance: .; CDR3aa: CASSSHGGPYGYTF
v_gene: TRBV4-3; len: 17; j_gene: TRBJ1-2; abundance: .; CDR3aa: CASSQRVGEAGFYGYTF
v_gene: TRBV6-5; len: 15; j_gene: TRBJ1-2; abundance: once; CDR3aa: CASSLFGQGGYGYTF
v_gene: TRBV5-1; len: 18; j_gene: TRBJ2-6; abundance: .; CDR3aa: CASSLNLIPLSGANVLTF
v_gene: TRBV27; len: 13; j_gene: TRBJ1-5; abundance: medium-sized; CDR3aa: CASGTPSNQPQHF
v_gene: TRBV12-3/TRBV12-4; len: 12; j_gene: TRBJ2-1; abundance: .; CDR3aa: CASSIQGLAEFF
v_gene: TRBV18; len: 14; j_gene: TRBJ1-2; abundance: .; CDR3aa: CASSHDTTNYGYTF
v_gene: TRBV11-1; len: 16; j_gene: TRBJ2-2; abundance: .; CDR3aa: CASSPRTGVNTGELFF
v_gene: TRBV27; len: 16; j_gene: TRBJ2-7; abundance: few; CDR3aa: CASSRGDRGRSYEQYF
v_gene: TRBV2; len: 13; j_gene: TRBJ1-2; abundance: medium-sized; CDR3aa: CARTATGRNGYTF
v_gene: TRBV3-1/TRBV3-2; len: 16; j_gene: TRBJ1-2; abundance: .; CDR3aa: CASSQRDLRQGKGYTF
v_gene: TRBV29-1; len: 11; j_gene: TRBJ1-2; abundance: .; CDR3aa: CSAQGGRGYTF
v_gene: TRBV11-2; len: 17; j_gene: TRBJ1-5; abundance: once; CDR3aa: CASSLAMGQGKNQPQHF